These 22 T cell receptor beta chains came from one sample sequenced in a study of T cells in localized non-small cell lung cancer. TCRdb's copy holds only in-frame clones and misses some; the assay was immunoSEQ multiplex PCR. The sample shows about 130,000 clones, about 90% of them seen only once. Specimen: peripheral blood, collected before any cancer treatment. Receptor source: a female donor older than 55 with stage I lung adenocarcinoma.

This clone was seen a few times. This chain connects TRBV15 to TRBJ2-7; TRBD2 might be the D (6 bases). The germline V gene encodes CDR1 LNHNV and CDR2 YYDKDF (reference sequence). The V end was cut by 5 bases, the J end by 5 bases, with 16 bases between. The CDR3 contains 14 residues. The CDR3 nucleotides read TGTGCCACCAGCGTAGGAGGGTCGGTCCACGAGCAGTACTTC. It yields the protein CATSVGGSVHEQYF.

The chain uses TRBV10-3 and TRBJ1-2, with no clear D. Between the trimmed V and J ends, which lost 0 bases and 7 bases, there was a span of 18 bases. This CDR3 region has 16 residues. The V gene's germline CDR1 is ENHRY and CDR2 SYGVKD. DNA for the CDR3: TGTGCCATCAGTGAGTCGATCAGGACTACTTATGGTGGCTACACCTTC. Residues: CAISESIRTTYGGYTF.

This rearrangement joins TRBV5-4 to TRBJ2-6; D is unresolved. The CDR3 covers 16 residues. V lost 0 bases and J lost 1, with 8 bases in between. Germline V gene sequence: CDR1 SGHNT, CDR2 YYREEE (reference sequence). The CDR3 region is CASSLEGQSGANVLTF. The CDR3 nucleotides are TGTGCCAGCAGCTTGGAAGGTCAATCTGGGGCCAACGTCCTGACTTTC.

The rearrangement joins TRBV6-5 to TRBJ2-2, with D unresolved. Per the germline V gene, CDR1 is MNHEY and CDR2 is SVGAGI. V lost 6 bases, J lost 4 bases, and 12 bases lay in between. The CDR3 has 14 amino acids. CDR3 loop: CASSLERTTGELFF. DNA for the CDR3: TGTGCCAGCAGCCTTGAAAGGACCACCGGGGAGCTGTTTTTT.

The chain joins TRBV20-1 to TRBJ2-5; D remains ambiguous. V was shortened by 5 bases and J by 5 bases, with 6 bases between the two germline ends. The CDR3 is made up of 10 amino acids. Germline CDR1 is DFQATT and CDR2 is SNEGSKA (reference sequence). The CDR3, as DNA: TGCAGTGCTTTCGGGGAGACCCAGTACTTC. It yields the protein CSAFGETQYF.

The V and J genes are TRBV7-2 and TRBJ2-1; TRBD2 is a possible D gene (5 bases). The CDR3 contains 15 residues. The germline CDR1 and CDR2 sequences are SGHTA and FQGNSA. Deletions cut 3 bases from V and 1 base from J, with 10 bases between. This CDR3 reads CASSLSRASYNEQFF. CDR3 DNA: TGTGCCAGCAGCTTGTCGAGGGCATCCTACAATGAGCAGTTCTTC.

The J gene is TRBJ2-5, the V gene TRBV19; D unresolved. Trimming removed 5 bases at V and 2 bases at J, with 6 bases between. CDR3 length equals 12 residues. Germline V gene data show CDR1 as LNHDA and CDR2 as SQIVND (reference sequence). The CDR3 loop is CASSLGQETQYF. CDR3 sequence (DNA): TGTGCCAGTAGTCTAGGGCAAGAGACCCAGTACTTC.

The CDR3 DNA sequence: TGCGCCAGCAGCTTGGGGACTAGCGGGAGAACAGATACGCAGTATTTT. Residues: CASSLGTSGRTDTQYF. V usage is TRBV5-1 and J usage is TRBJ2-3; 13 positions agree with TRBD2. The germline gives CDR1 SGHRS, CDR2 YFSETQ. This CDR3 has 16 amino acids. With V trimmed by 0 bases and J by 3 bases, 1 base remained unmatched.

The V call is TRBV13, the J call TRBJ2-1, with 8 bases lining up with TRBD2. With V trimmed by 3 bases and J by 2 bases, 12 bases remained unmatched. Germline CDR1 PRHDT, CDR2 FYEKMQ (reference sequence). The CDR3 spans 18 residues. The CDR3 DNA is TGTGCCAGCAGCTTCCGGGCCGGGAGGGCGCTGACCTACAATGAGCAGTTCTTC. It specifies CASSFRAGRALTYNEQFF.

The rearrangement links TRBV7-3 to TRBJ2-2; D may correspond to TRBD1 or TRBD2 (6 bases each). V lost 7 bases and J 4 bases, leaving 19 bases between the germline ends. The germline CDR1 and CDR2 sequences are SGHTA and FQGTGA. The CDR3 loop spans 16 amino acids. CDR3 in DNA: TGTGCCAGCACCATAGGGGGGACGCAGGGCACCGGGGAGCTGTTTTTT. Translated, it gives CASTIGGTQGTGELFF.

The chain links TRBV11-1 to TRBJ1-2; 7 bases match TRBD1. Germline V lookup: CDR1 SGHAT, CDR2 FQDESV (reference sequence). This CDR3 region has 16 residues. V lost 4 bases and J lost 3; bases outside the gene matches: 11. Here the CDR3 reads CASSYGDSEGDYGYTF. The CDR3 coding sequence is TGTGCCAGCAGCTACGGGGACAGCGAAGGGGACTATGGCTACACCTTC. Using reference TRBV11-1 and TRBJ1-2 for the parts outside the CDR3, the full variable domain is EAEVAQSPRYKITEKSQAVAFWCDPISGHATLYWYRQILGQGPELLVQFQDESVVDDSQLPKDRFSAERLKGVDSTLKIQPAELGDSAMYLCASSYGDSEGDYGYTFGSGTRLTVV.

The J gene is TRBJ2-5, the V gene TRBV21-1; TRBD2, as called in the table, went unchecked against the DNA. TRBV21-1 is labeled a pseudogene. This CDR3 region has 15 residues. The CDR3 DNA sequence: TGTGCCAGCAGCAAGACTAGCGGGACGGAAGAGACCCAGTACTTC. Amino acid sequence: CASSKTSGTEETQYF.

The chain combines TRBV9 with TRBJ2-5; the match to TRBD2 covers 9 bases. Per germline, CDR1 SGDLS and CDR2 YYNGEE. V lost 4 bases, J lost 5 bases, and 9 bases stayed unmatched. There are 15 residues in the CDR3. CDR3 in amino acids: CASSPLSGRGETQYF. CDR3 nucleotides: TGTGCCAGCAGCCCTCTTAGCGGGAGAGGCGAGACCCAGTACTTC.

This clone showed up just once. The rearrangement joins TRBV19 to TRBJ2-2, with TRBD2 identical over 11 bases. Germline V gene lookup returns CDR1 LNHDA and CDR2 SQIVND (reference sequence). The length of the CDR3 is 15 residues. J was trimmed by 4 bases and V by 8 bases; bases with no gene match: 6. The CDR3 DNA reads TGTGCCAGTTTCCCGGGACTAGCGGTCACCGGGGAGCTGTTTTTT. Protein: CASFPGLAVTGELFF.

The chain links TRBV9 to TRBJ2-7; D is possibly TRBD2 (6 bases). Germline CDR1 SGDLS, CDR2 YYNGEE. This CDR3 spans 15 amino acids. Deletions cut 0 bases from V and 6 bases from J, with 16 bases between. The chain's CDR3 is CASSVGSRESSEQYF. The CDR3 coding sequence is TGTGCCAGCAGCGTAGGCTCCCGGGAGTCGAGCGAGCAGTACTTC.

This clone occurred many times. The genes are TRBV19 and TRBJ1-1; D is unclear. CDR1 LNHDA and CDR2 SQIVND come from the germline V gene (reference sequence). The CDR3 spans 16 residues. V was shortened by 6 bases and J by 4 bases, with 21 bases between the two germline ends. The CDR3 bases are TGTGCCAGTAGACCTGGTCGAAGGGATATTCCCACTGAAGCTTTCTTT. Translating gives CASRPGRRDIPTEAFF.

This clone has a single count. This rearrangement joins TRBV5-1 to TRBJ1-4, with D perhaps matching TRBD1 (6 bases). The CDR3 consists of 16 residues. Germline values: CDR1 SGHRS, CDR2 YFSETQ. The V end was cut by 3 bases, the J end by 3 bases, with 15 bases between. As DNA, the CDR3 is TGCGCCAGCAGCTCACAGGGAGTAGGAGCTAATGAAAAACTGTTTTTT. Its protein product is CASSSQGVGANEKLFF.

The chain carries TRBV27 and TRBJ2-7; 7 positions agree with TRBD1. The germline V gene has CDR1 MNHEY and CDR2 SMNVEV (reference sequence). After removal of 4 bases from V and 4 bases from J, the junction contained 7 bases not matched to a gene. The CDR3 runs to 14 residues. This CDR3 is CASSSGTVLYEQYF. The DNA for the CDR3 is TGTGCCAGCAGTTCCGGGACAGTTCTTTACGAGCAGTACTTC.

This sequence joins TRBV11-1 and TRBJ2-1; 7 nucleotides agree with TRBD2. Trimming at V came to 3 bases and at J to 9 bases, leaving 5 bases not matched to a gene. This CDR3 comprises 13 residues. Germline CDR1 is SGHAT and CDR2 is FQDESV (reference sequence). The DNA for the CDR3 is TGTGCCAGCAGCTTTGAGACTAGCAGTGAGCAGTTCTTC. Its translation is CASSFETSSEQFF.

This chain joins TRBV18 and TRBJ2-3; TRBD2 might be the D (5 bases). V was cut by 4 bases and J by 6 bases, with 14 bases left in between. Per germline, CDR1 KGHSH and CDR2 LQKENI. This CDR3 spans 14 amino acids. The CDR3 protein is CASSQDGLTDTQYF. The CDR3 DNA reads TGTGCCAGCTCACAGGACGGACTTACGGATACGCAGTATTTT.

The chain employs TRBV19 and TRBJ2-6; no clear D gene. Germline CDR1 LNHDA, CDR2 SQIVND (reference sequence). The length of the CDR3 is 15 residues. Trimming shortened V by 5 bases and J by 4 bases, and 12 bases separated the two germline ends. The CDR3 sequence is CASSARGPGANVLTF. Here the CDR3 DNA reads TGTGCCAGTAGTGCGCGAGGACCCGGGGCCAACGTCCTGACTTTC. The variable domain in full, with the rest retrieved from reference TRBV19 and TRBJ2-6, is DGGITQSPKYLFRKEGQNVTLSCEQNLNHDAMYWYRQDPGQGLRLIYYSQIVNDFQKGDIAEGYSVSREKKESFPLTVTSAQKNPTAFYLCASSARGPGANVLTFGAGSRLTVL.

The CDR3: CASDRGGVNTEAFF. CDR3 bases: TGTGCCAGCGACAGGGGCGGGGTGAACACTGAAGCTTTCTTT. This chain uses TRBV28 with TRBJ1-1, with 8 bases aligning to TRBD1. The germline V gene encodes CDR1 MDHEN and CDR2 SYDVKM. The CDR3 sequence is 14 residues long. Trimming cost V 8 bases and J 0 bases; bases outside gene matches: 5.